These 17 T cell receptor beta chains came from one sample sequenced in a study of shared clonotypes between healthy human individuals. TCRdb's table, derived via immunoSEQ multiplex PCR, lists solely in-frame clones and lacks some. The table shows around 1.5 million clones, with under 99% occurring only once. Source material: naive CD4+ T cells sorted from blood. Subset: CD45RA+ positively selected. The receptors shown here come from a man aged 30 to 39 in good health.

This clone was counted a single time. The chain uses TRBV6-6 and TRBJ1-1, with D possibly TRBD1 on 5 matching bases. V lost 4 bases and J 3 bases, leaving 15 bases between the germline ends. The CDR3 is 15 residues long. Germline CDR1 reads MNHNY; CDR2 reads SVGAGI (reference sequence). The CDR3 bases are TGTGCCAGCAGTTTTCGCCCTGAGGGGCACACTGAAGCTTTCTTT. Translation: CASSFRPEGHTEAFF.

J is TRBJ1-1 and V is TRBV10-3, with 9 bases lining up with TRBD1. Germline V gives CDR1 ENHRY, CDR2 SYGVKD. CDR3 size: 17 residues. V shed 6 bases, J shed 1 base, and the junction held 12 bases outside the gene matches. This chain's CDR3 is CAIRSDRGSGSNTEAFF. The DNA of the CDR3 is TGTGCCATCAGATCCGACAGGGGGTCTGGTTCGAACACTGAAGCTTTCTTT.

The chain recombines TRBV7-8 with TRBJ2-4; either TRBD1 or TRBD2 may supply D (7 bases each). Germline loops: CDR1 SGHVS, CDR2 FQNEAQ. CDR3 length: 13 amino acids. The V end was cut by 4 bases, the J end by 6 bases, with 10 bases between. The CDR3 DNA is TGTGCCAGCAGCTCCAGGGGGGGAAACATTCAGTACTTC. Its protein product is CASSSRGGNIQYF.

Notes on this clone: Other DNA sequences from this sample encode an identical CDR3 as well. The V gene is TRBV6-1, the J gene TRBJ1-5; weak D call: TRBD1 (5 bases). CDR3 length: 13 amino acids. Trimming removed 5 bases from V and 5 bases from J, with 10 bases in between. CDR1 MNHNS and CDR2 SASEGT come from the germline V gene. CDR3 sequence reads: CASSLQGDQPQHF. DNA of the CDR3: TGTGCCAGCAGTCTGCAGGGAGATCAGCCCCAGCATTTT.

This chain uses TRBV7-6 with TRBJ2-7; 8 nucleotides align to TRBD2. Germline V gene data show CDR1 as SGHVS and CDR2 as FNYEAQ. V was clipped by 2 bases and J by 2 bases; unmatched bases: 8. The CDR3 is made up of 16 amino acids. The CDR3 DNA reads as TGTGCCAGCAGCTTAAGGAGCGGGAGAACCACCTACGAGCAGTACTTC. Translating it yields CASSLRSGRTTYEQYF.

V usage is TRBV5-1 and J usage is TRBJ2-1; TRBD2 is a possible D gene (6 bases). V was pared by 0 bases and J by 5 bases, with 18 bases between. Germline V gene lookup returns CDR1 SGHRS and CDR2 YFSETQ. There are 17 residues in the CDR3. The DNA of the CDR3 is TGCGCCAGCAGCTTGGCAGCTCTGACTAGTTGGGACAATGAGCAGTTCTTC. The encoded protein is CASSLAALTSWDNEQFF.

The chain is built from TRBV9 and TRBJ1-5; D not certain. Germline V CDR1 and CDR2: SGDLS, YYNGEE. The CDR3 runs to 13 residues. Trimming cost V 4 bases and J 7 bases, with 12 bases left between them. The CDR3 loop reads CASSTQPGQPQHF. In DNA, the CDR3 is TGTGCCAGCAGCACCCAGCCTGGACAGCCCCAGCATTTT.

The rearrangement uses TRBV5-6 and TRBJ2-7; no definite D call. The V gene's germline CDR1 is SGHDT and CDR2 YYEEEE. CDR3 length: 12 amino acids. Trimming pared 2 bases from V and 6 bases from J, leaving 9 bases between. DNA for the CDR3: TGTGCCAGCAGCTTCGCAGTTCGCGAGCAGTACTTC. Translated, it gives CASSFAVREQYF.

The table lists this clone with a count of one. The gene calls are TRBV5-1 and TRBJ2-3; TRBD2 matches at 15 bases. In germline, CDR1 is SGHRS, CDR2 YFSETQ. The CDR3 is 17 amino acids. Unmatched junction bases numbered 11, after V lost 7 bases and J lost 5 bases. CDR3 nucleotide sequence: TGCGCCAGCTCTCGGGGGACTAGCGGGAGGATCCTAGATACGCAGTATTTT. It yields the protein CASSRGTSGRILDTQYF. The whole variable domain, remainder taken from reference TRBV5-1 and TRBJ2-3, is KAGVTQTPRYLIKTRGQQVTLSCSPISGHRSVSWYQQTPGQGLQFLFEYFSETQRNKGNFPGRFSGRQFSNSRSEMNVSTLELGDSALYLCASSRGTSGRILDTQYFGPGTRLTVL.

The CDR3 bases are TGCGCCAGCAGCTTGTTTGCGGGAGTGATGGATACGCAGTATTTT. This codes for CASSLFAGVMDTQYF. J is TRBJ2-3 and V is TRBV5-1; 7 nucleotides agree with TRBD2. Germline V gives CDR1 SGHRS, CDR2 YFSETQ. The CDR3 is made up of 15 amino acids. Trimming removed 1 base from V and 6 bases from J; junction bases left unmatched: 8. The variable domain in full, completed from reference TRBV5-1 and TRBJ2-3, reads KAGVTQTPRYLIKTRGQQVTLSCSPISGHRSVSWYQQTPGQGLQFLFEYFSETQRNKGNFPGRFSGRQFSNSRSEMNVSTLELGDSALYLCASSLFAGVMDTQYFGPGTRLTVL.

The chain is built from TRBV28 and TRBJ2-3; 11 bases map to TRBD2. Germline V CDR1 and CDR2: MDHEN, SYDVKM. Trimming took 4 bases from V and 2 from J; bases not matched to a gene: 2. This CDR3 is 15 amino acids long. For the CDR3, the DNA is TGTGCCAGCAGTTCACTAGCGGGAGACACAGATACGCAGTATTTT. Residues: CASSSLAGDTDTQYF.

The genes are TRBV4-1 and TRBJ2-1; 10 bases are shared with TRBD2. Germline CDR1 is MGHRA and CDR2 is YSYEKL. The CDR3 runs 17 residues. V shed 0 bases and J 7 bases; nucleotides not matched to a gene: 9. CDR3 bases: TGCGCCAGCAGCCAAGACCTCCTAGCGGGAGTTGAAAATGAGCAGTTCTTC. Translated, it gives CASSQDLLAGVENEQFF.

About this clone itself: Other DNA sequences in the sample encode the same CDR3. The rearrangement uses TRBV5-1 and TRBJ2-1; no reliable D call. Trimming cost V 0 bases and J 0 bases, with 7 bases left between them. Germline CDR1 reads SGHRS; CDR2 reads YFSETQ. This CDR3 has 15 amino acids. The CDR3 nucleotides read TGCGCCAGCAGCTTGGACACGAGCTCCTACAATGAGCAGTTCTTC. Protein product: CASSLDTSSYNEQFF.

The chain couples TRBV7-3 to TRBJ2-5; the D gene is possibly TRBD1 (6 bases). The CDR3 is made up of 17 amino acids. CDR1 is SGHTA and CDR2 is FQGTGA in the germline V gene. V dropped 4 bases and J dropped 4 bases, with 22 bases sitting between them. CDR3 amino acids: CASSYSGAGRGGETQYF. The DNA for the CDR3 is TGTGCCAGCAGCTACTCCGGTGCCGGACGAGGGGGAGAGACCCAGTACTTC.

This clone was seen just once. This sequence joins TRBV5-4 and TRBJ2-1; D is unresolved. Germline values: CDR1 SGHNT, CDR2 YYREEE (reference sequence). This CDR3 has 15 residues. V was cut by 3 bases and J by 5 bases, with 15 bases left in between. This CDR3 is CASSSPSRMDNEQFF. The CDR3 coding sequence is TGTGCCAGCAGCTCTCCCAGTAGGATGGACAATGAGCAGTTCTTC.

This CDR3 reads CASNTQGADEKLFF. CDR3 DNA: TGTGCCAGCAATACTCAGGGGGCGGATGAAAAACTGTTTTTT. This sequence joins TRBV28 and TRBJ1-4; 8 bases agree with TRBD1. Germline lookup yields CDR1 MDHEN and CDR2 SYDVKM. Trimming took 7 bases from V and 6 from J; bases not matched to a gene: 7. This CDR3 contains 14 residues.

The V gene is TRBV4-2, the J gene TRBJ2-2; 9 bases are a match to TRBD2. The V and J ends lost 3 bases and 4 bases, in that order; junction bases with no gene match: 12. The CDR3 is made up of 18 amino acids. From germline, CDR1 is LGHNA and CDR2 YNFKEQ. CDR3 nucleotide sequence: TGTGCCAGCAGCCAGCCGACTAGCGGCACCTCGAGCACCGGGGAGCTGTTTTTT. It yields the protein CASSQPTSGTSSTGELFF.